This TCR beta chain was recovered during a study of T cells in Graves' hyperthyroidism and ophthalmopathy. Study results and limitations: A model of 13 V-J pairs discriminated ophthalmopathy from stable hyperthyroidism.

For this clonotype: The antigen is undetermined.

Clinical symptoms, serum thyroxine, TRAb, thyroid ultrasound and orbital computed tomography established diagnosis. The source material, RNA transcripts, was used to amplify TCR beta CDR3 regions. In the first-round RT-PCR of the TCR CDR3, the HTBI primer set was used. TCRdb used MiXCR to reprocess the multiplex PCR reads, holding one entry per CDR3 protein. The sample holds about 540,000 distinct CDR3 sequences; around 46% are singletons and the top ten take 8.2%. Germline V CDR1 and CDR2: SEHNR, FQNEAQ (reference sequence). CDR3 size: 13 residues. V was cut by 3 bases and J by 7 bases, with 9 bases left in between.

The source material was peripheral blood or thyroid tissue (not recorded which). The sequence was collected from a woman in her late teens or twenties with Graves' hyperthyroidism. V usage is TRBV7-9 and J usage is TRBJ2-2; no definite D call. The CDR3 nucleotides read TGTGCCAGCAGCTTCCCTCGTCGCGGGGAGCTGTTTTTT. Its translation: CASSFPRRGELFF.